The 23 T cell receptor beta chains below come from one sample, sequenced in a study of CD8+ T cells in alopecia areata. RNA extraction and reverse transcription yielded cDNA as sequencing template. Assay: immunoSEQ multiplex PCR; the TCRdb copy retains only in-frame clones and omits some. The data show 110,000 to 150,000 clones, about 60% seen once. Sequences were derived from CD4+ T cells sorted from blood, sampled at week 0. The origin of the receptors is a human donor with alopecia areata.

V usage is TRBV18 and J usage is TRBJ2-7, with D possibly TRBD1 on 6 matching bases. Germline V CDR1 and CDR2: KGHSH, LQKENI. This CDR3 comprises 15 residues. V lost 6 bases and J lost 4, with 19 bases in between. CDR3 sequence: CASSPGPGVSYEQYF. Here the CDR3 DNA reads TGTGCCAGCTCCCCCGGGCCAGGGGTTAGTTACGAGCAGTACTTC.

This clone came up once. V and J are TRBV30 and TRBJ1-4; D not resolved. Germline CDR1 and CDR2: GTSNPN and SVGIG (reference sequence). The V gene lost 2 bases and the J gene lost 5 bases, with 9 bases spanning the gap. The CDR3 is 13 residues long. CDR3: CAWSSSPNEKLFF. As DNA, the CDR3 is TGTGCCTGGAGTTCAAGTCCAAATGAAAAACTGTTTTTT.

CDR3 residues: CADSGPLHF. CDR3 bases: TGTGCCGACTCGGGGCCCCTCCACTTT. The chain uses TRBV7-6 and TRBJ1-6; D uncertain. The CDR3 contains 9 residues. Germline CDR1 and CDR2: SGHVS and FNYEAQ. V was clipped by 11 bases and J by 13 bases, with 9 bases between them.

This sequence joins TRBV7-2 and TRBJ1-1; 12 bases match TRBD1. In germline, CDR1 is SGHTA, CDR2 FQGNSA. The CDR3 length is 15 residues. V lost 5 bases, J lost 4 bases, and 5 bases stayed unmatched. CDR3: CASSAGQGASTEAFF. The CDR3, as DNA: TGTGCCAGCAGCGCGGGACAGGGGGCGAGCACTGAAGCTTTCTTT. Full variable domain (rest looked up from reference TRBV7-2 and TRBJ1-1): GAGVSQSPSNKVTEKGKDVELRCDPISGHTALYWYRQSLGQGLEFLIYFQGNSAPDKSGLPSDRFSAERTGGSVSTLTIQRTQQEDSAVYLCASSAGQGASTEAFFGQGTRLTVV.

This rearrangement joins TRBV5-1 to TRBJ1-1; D not resolved. From germline, CDR1 is SGHRS and CDR2 YFSETQ. The V end lost 4 bases, the J end lost 1 base, and 5 bases lay between the germline ends. The CDR3 has 12 residues. The chain's CDR3 is CASSEGNTEAFF. CDR3 DNA: TGCGCCAGCAGCGAGGGGAACACTGAAGCTTTCTTT.

The V gene is TRBV29-1, the J gene TRBJ2-4, with D tentatively TRBD2 (6 bases). Per the germline V gene, CDR1 is SQVTM and CDR2 is ANQGSEA. Trimming shortened V by 3 bases and J by 4 bases, and 13 bases separated the two germline ends. The CDR3 totals 14 residues. The CDR3 loop is CSVEAGGVKNIQYF. In DNA form, the CDR3 reads TGCAGCGTTGAGGCAGGAGGGGTAAAAAACATTCAGTACTTC.

The rearrangement joins TRBV30 to TRBJ1-1, with D unclear. Germline V CDR1 and CDR2: GTSNPN, SVGIG (reference sequence). V dropped 0 bases and J dropped 0 bases, with 11 bases sitting between them. The CDR3 is made up of 15 amino acids. The CDR3 DNA is TGTGCCTGGAGTGTAACGACATCTATGAACACTGAAGCTTTCTTT. This gives the protein CAWSVTTSMNTEAFF.

This clone has a single count. The J gene is TRBJ1-4, the V gene TRBV5-6; tentatively, D is TRBD1 (6 bases). Germline lookup yields CDR1 SGHDT and CDR2 YYEEEE. Trimming shortened V by 1 base and J by 8 bases, and 12 bases separated the two germline ends. This CDR3 region has 14 residues. CDR3 DNA sequence: TGTGCCAGCAGCTTGAGGGGGTTGGACGAAAAACTGTTTTTT. Amino acid sequence: CASSLRGLDEKLFF.

This clone was counted only a few times. This chain uses TRBV30 with TRBJ1-5; D gene ambiguous. The CDR3 extends over 14 amino acids. Trimming shortened V by 6 bases and J by 4 bases, and 16 bases separated the two germline ends. Germline values: CDR1 GTSNPN, CDR2 SVGIG (reference sequence). CDR3 in amino acids: CACSPGKLNQPQHF. DNA for the CDR3: TGTGCCTGCTCCCCTGGGAAGCTTAATCAGCCCCAGCATTTT. The full variable domain, rest sourced from reference TRBV30 and TRBJ1-5, is SQTIHQWPATLVQPVGSPLSLECTVEGTSNPNLYWYRQAAGRGLQLLFYSVGIGQISSEVPQNLSASRPQDRQFILSSKKLLLSDSGFYLCACSPGKLNQPQHFGDGTRLSIL.

Comments on this clone: This sample also contains other DNA sequences that code for the same CDR3. The rearrangement links TRBV7-9 to TRBJ1-6, with 7 nucleotides matching TRBD1. V dropped 1 base and J dropped 10; count of bases not matched to a gene: 4. Germline values: CDR1 SEHNR, CDR2 FQNEAQ (reference sequence). The CDR3 is made up of 14 amino acids. CDR3 in DNA: TGTGCCAGCAGCTTAGAAGGGGGCAACTCACCCCTCCACTTT. This translates into CASSLEGGNSPLHF.

The V and J genes are TRBV10-2 and TRBJ1-5; a possible D gene is TRBD1 (5 bases). CDR3 length equals 12 residues. V gave up 3 bases and J gave up 7 bases, with 7 bases separating them. Germline V lookup: CDR1 WSHSY, CDR2 SAAADI. The CDR3 nucleotides are TGCGCCAGCAGTGACCGGGGGCAGCCCCAGCATTTT. As protein: CASSDRGQPQHF.

J is TRBJ1-2 and V is TRBV4-2; D is unclear. The germline V gene has CDR1 LGHNA and CDR2 YNFKEQ. Trimming stripped 0 bases from V and 5 bases from J, with 4 bases between. The CDR3 spans 12 residues. The CDR3 protein is CASSQEPYGYTF. The CDR3 DNA follows: TGTGCCAGCAGCCAAGAGCCGTATGGCTACACCTTC.

This chain links TRBV19 with TRBJ1-1, with D hard to call. With 4 bases removed from V and 1 base from J, the gap between germline ends came to 7 bases. CDR1 and CDR2 from the germline V gene are LNHDA and SQIVND (reference sequence). This CDR3 contains 13 residues. DNA for the CDR3: TGTGCCAGTAGTACTACACGGAACACTGAAGCTTTCTTT. Its protein product is CASSTTRNTEAFF.

The chain uses TRBV15 and TRBJ1-5, with a possible D match to TRBD1 (6 bases). The CDR3 extends over 14 amino acids. Trimming shortened V by 2 bases and J by 7 bases, and 12 bases separated the two germline ends. The V gene's germline CDR1 is LNHNV and CDR2 YYDKDF (reference sequence). The CDR3 here is CATSRTGSGQPQHF. The CDR3 nucleotides read TGTGCCACCAGCAGAACAGGGTCGGGCCAGCCCCAGCATTTT.

A note on this clone: The sample has other DNA sequences that encode this CDR3 too. This chain uses TRBV7-2 with TRBJ2-5, with TRBD2 matching 9 bases. The CDR3 is 14 amino acids. Unmatched junction bases numbered 1, after V lost 3 bases and J lost 2 bases. Per the germline V gene, CDR1 is SGHTA and CDR2 is FQGNSA. Here the CDR3 DNA reads TGTGCCAGCAGCTTCGCGGGGGGGCAAGAGACCCAGTACTTC. Translated: CASSFAGGQETQYF.

With respect to this clone: One end of the junction does not line up with germline, which may come from a read error. The chain uses TRBV7-7 and TRBJ2-7; 16 bases fit TRBD2. This CDR3 has 17 amino acids. In germline, CDR1 is SSHAT, CDR2 FNYEAQ (reference sequence). As DNA, the CDR3 is TGTGCTAGCAGCCCGGGACTAGCGGGGGGGCGGCCCTACGAGCAGTACTTC. This sequence encodes CASSPGLAGGRPYEQYF.

Here the CDR3 DNA reads TGTGCCAGCAGTGAGACAGGGCGGACTGAAGCTTTCTTT. Translation gives CASSETGRTEAFF. This chain connects TRBV25-1 to TRBJ1-1, with 7 positions matching TRBD1. Germline values: CDR1 MGHDK, CDR2 SYGVNS. J gave up 5 bases and V 3 bases, and 3 bases lay outside the gene matches. The CDR3 totals 13 residues.

This clone appeared a few times. The chain has TRBV14 and TRBJ2-3; 12 nucleotides align to TRBD2. Germline values: CDR1 SGHDN, CDR2 FVKESK. V was pared by 4 bases and J by 5 bases, with 7 bases of the junction left unmatched. The CDR3 consists of 16 residues. CDR3 DNA: TGTGCCAGCAGCCCTCTAGCGGGGGGGCAGGTAGATACGCAGTATTTT. Residues: CASSPLAGGQVDTQYF.

The chain employs TRBV30 and TRBJ2-5; D is ambiguous. V lost 1 base to trimming and J lost 5 bases, with 11 bases between them. Germline CDR1 and CDR2: GTSNPN and SVGIG (reference sequence). CDR3 length: 13 amino acids. CDR3 nucleotide sequence: TGTGCCTGGAGTGGACCGGAGAGGGAGACCCAGTACTTC. Its translation: CAWSGPERETQYF.

The chain links TRBV2 to TRBJ2-1, with a tentative D call TRBD2 (6 bases). The V gene's germline CDR1 is SNHLY and CDR2 FYNNEI. The germline V and J ends were trimmed by 8 bases and 4 bases, with 15 bases remaining between them. This CDR3 is 14 amino acids long. The CDR3 coding sequence is TGTGCCAGCGGGGAGTGGGGGGAATACAATGAGCAGTTCTTC. Translated, it gives CASGEWGEYNEQFF.

About this clone: Sequence at one end of the junction differs from germline and may be a read error. This rearrangement joins TRBV11-2 to TRBJ2-4; D remains unclear. Germline V gives CDR1 SGHAT, CDR2 FQNNGV. The CDR3 extends over 11 amino acids. The CDR3 nucleotides read TGTGCCAGCAGCGCCAGAAACATTCAGTACTTC. Translating it yields CASSARNIQYF.

The chain is built from TRBV10-3 and TRBJ1-2; D is perhaps TRBD1 (5 bases). The length of the CDR3 is 14 residues. CDR1 is ENHRY and CDR2 is SYGVKD in the germline V gene. The V and J ends lost 3 bases and 8 bases respectively, with 16 bases between them. CDR3 region: CAISDPTRGDGYTF. In DNA form, the CDR3 reads TGTGCCATCAGTGACCCGACCCGGGGGGACGGCTACACCTTC.

This chain joins TRBV7-6 and TRBJ2-7; D assignment may be TRBD1 or TRBD2 (6 bases each). The V gene lost 1 base and the J gene lost 0 bases, with 13 bases spanning the gap. The CDR3 covers 16 residues. Germline values: CDR1 SGHVS, CDR2 FNYEAQ. CDR3 loop: CASSLVEGGHSYEQYF. The CDR3 DNA is TGTGCCAGCAGCTTAGTTGAGGGGGGCCACTCCTACGAGCAGTACTTC.